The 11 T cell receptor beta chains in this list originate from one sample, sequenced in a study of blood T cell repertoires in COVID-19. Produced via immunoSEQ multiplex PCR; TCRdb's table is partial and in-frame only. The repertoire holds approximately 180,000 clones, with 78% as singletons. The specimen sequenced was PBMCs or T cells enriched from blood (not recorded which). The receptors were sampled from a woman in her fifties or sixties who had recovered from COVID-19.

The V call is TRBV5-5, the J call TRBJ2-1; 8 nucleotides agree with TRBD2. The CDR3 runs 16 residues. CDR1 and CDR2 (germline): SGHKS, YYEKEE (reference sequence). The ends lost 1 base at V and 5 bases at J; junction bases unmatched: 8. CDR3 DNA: TGTGCCAGCAGCTTGCCAGCGGGAGATAGAAACAATGAGCAGTTCTTC. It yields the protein CASSLPAGDRNNEQFF.

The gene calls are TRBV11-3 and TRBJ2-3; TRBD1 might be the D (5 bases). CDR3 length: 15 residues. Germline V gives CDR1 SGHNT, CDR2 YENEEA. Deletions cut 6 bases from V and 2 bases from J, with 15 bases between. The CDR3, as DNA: TGTGCCAGCAGACTAAGGGGAATTATCACAGATACGCAGTATTTT. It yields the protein CASRLRGIITDTQYF.

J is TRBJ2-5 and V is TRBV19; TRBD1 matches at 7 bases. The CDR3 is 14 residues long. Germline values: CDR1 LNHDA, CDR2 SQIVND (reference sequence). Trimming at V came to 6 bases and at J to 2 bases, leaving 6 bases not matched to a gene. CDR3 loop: CASSRGFRQETQYF. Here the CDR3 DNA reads TGTGCCAGTAGCAGGGGGTTTAGGCAAGAGACCCAGTACTTC.

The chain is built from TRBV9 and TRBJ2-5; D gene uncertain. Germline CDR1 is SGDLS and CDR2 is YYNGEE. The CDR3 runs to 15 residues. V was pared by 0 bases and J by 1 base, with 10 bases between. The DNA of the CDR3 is TGTGCCAGCAGCGTAGATGGGTTAGCCCAAGAGACCCAGTACTTC. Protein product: CASSVDGLAQETQYF.

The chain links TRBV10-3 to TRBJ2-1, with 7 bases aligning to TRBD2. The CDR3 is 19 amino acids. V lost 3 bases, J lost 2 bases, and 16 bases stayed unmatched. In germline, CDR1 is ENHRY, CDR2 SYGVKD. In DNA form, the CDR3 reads TGTGCCATCAGTGACCGTGGGGGGTCTGGCGGGGGTACCTACAATGAGCAGTTCTTC. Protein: CAISDRGGSGGGTYNEQFF.

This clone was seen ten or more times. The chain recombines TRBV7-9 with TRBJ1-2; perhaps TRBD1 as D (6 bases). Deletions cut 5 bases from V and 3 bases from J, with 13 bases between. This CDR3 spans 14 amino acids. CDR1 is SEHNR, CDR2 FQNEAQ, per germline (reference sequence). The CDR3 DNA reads TGTGCCAGCAGCCGCCGGGACATCTACTATGGCTACACCTTC. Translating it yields CASSRRDIYYGYTF.

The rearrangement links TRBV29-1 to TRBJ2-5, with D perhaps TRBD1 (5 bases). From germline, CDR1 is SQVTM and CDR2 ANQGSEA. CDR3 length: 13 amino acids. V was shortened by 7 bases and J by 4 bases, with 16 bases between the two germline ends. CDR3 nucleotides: TGCAGCGCCGAACTCGGGCAGGGAGAGACCCAGTACTTC. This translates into CSAELGQGETQYF.

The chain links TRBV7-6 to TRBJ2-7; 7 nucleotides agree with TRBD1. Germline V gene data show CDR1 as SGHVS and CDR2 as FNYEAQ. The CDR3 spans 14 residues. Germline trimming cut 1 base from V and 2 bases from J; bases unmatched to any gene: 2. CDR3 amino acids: CASSLGGQAYEQYF. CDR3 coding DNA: TGTGCCAGCAGCTTAGGAGGACAGGCCTACGAGCAGTACTTC. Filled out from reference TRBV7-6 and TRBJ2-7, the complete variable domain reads GAGVSQSPRYKVTKRGQDVALRCDPISGHVSLYWYRQALGQGPEFLTYFNYEAQQDKSGLPNDRFSAERPEGSISTLTIQRTEQRDSAMYRCASSLGGQAYEQYFGPGTRLTVT.

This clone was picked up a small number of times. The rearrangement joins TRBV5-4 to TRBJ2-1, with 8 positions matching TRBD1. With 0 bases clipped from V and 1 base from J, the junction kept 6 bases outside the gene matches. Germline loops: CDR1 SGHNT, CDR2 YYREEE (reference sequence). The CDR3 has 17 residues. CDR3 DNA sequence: TGTGCCAGCAGCTTGGGGGCAGGGGGCAAGTCCTACAATGAGCAGTTCTTC. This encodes CASSLGAGGKSYNEQFF.

CDR3 sequence: CASSVSTDTQYF. As DNA, the CDR3 is TGTGCCAGCAGCGTTAGTACAGATACGCAGTATTTT. V is TRBV7-9 and J is TRBJ2-3, with unresolved D. Germline CDR1 and CDR2: SEHNR and FQNEAQ (reference sequence). V was shortened by 5 bases and J by 3 bases, with 6 bases between the two germline ends. The CDR3 runs to 12 residues. The variable domain in full, completed from reference TRBV7-9 and TRBJ2-3, reads DTGVSQNPRHKITKRGQNVTFRCDPISEHNRLYWYRQTLGQGPEFLTYFQNEAQLEKSRLLSDRFSAERPKGSFSTLEIQRTEQGDSAMYLCASSVSTDTQYFGPGTRLTVL.

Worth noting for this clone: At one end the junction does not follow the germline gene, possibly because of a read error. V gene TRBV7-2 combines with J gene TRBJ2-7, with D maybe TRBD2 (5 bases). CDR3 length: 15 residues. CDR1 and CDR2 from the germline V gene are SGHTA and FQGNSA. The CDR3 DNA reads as TGTGCCAGCAGCGTAGCTAGAGGTCGGGGATACGAGCAGTACTTC. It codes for CASSVARGRGYEQYF.